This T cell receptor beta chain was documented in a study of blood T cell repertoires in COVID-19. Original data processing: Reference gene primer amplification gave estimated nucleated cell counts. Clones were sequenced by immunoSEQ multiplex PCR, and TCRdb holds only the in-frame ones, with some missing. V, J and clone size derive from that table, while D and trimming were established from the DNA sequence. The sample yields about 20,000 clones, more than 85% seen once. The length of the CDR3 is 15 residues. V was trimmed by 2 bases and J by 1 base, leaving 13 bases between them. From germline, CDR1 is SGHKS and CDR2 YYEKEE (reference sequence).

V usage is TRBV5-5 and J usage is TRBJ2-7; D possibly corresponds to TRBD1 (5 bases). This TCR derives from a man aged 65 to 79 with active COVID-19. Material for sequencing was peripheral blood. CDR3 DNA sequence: TGTGCCAGCAGCTTTCGATCGCAGGGATCCTACGAGCAGTACTTC. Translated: CASSFRSQGSYEQYF.